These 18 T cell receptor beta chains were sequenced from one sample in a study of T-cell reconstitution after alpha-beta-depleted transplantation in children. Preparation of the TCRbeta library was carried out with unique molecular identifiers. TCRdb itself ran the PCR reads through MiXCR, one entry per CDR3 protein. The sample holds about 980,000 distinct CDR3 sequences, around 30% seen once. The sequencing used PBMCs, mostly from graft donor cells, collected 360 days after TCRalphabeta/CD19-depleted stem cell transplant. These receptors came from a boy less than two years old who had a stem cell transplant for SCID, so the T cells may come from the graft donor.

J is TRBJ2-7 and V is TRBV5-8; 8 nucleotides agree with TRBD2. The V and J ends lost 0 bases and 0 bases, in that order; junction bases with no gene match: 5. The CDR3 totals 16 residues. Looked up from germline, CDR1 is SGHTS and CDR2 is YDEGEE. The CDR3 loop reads CASSLAGGVPSYEQYF. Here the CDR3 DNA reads TGTGCCAGCAGCTTGGCCGGGGGGGTCCCCTCCTACGAGCAGTACTTC.

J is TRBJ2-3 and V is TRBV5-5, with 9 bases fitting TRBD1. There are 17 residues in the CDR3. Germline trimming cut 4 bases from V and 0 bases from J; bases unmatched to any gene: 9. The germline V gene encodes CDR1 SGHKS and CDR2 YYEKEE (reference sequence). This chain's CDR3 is CASSIMRGTGSTDTQYF. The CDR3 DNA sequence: TGTGCCAGCAGCATAATGCGTGGGACAGGGAGCACAGATACGCAGTATTTT.

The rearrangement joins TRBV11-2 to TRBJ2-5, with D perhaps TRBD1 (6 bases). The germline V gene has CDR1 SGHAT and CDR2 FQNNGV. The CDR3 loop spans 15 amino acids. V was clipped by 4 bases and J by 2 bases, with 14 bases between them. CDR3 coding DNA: TGTGCCAGCAGCTCCTCCTGGACAGCTCAAGAGACCCAGTACTTC. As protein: CASSSSWTAQETQYF. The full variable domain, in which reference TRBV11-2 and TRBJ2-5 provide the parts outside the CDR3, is EAGVAQSPRYKIIEKRQSVAFWCNPISGHATLYWYQQILGQGPKLLIQFQNNGVVDDSQLPKDRFSAERLKGVDSTLKIQPAKLEDSAVYLCASSSSWTAQETQYFGPGTRLLVL.

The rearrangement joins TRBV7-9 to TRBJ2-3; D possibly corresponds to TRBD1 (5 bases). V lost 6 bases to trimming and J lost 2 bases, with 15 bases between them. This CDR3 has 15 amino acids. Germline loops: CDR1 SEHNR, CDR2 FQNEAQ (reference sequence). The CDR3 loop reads CASRTKTDSTDTQYF. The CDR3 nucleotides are TGTGCCAGCAGAACTAAGACAGACTCCACAGATACGCAGTATTTT.

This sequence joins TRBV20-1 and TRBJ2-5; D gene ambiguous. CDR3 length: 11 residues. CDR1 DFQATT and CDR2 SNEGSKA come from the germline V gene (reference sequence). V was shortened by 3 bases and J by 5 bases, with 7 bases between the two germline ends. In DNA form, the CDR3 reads TGCAGTGCTAGTTTGTGGGAGACCCAGTACTTC. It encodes CSASLWETQYF.

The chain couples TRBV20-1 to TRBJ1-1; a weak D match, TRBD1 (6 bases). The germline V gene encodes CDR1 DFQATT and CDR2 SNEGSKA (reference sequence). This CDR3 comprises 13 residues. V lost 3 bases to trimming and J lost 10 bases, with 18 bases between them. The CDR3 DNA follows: TGCAGTGCTAGGTATCAGGAGGGAGGGGGAGCTTTCTTT. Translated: CSARYQEGGGAFF.

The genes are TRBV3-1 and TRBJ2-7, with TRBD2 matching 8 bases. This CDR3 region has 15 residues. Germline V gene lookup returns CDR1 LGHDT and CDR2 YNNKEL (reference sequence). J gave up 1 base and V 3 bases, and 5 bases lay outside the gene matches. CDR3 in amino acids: CASSHGIAGSYEQYF. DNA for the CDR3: TGTGCCAGCAGCCACGGTATAGCGGGGTCCTACGAGCAGTACTTC.

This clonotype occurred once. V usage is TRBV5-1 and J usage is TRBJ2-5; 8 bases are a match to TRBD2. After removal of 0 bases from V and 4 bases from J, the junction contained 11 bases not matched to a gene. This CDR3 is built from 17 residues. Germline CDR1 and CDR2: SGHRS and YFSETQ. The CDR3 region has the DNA TGCGCCAGCAGCTTGGTACAACTTAGCGGGGCAGCAGAGACCCAGTACTTC. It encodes CASSLVQLSGAAETQYF.

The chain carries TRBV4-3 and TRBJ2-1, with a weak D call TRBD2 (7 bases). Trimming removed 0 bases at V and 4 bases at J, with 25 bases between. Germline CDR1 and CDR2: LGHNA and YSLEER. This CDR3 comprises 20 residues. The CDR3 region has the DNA TGCGCCAGCAGCCAAGATTTGAGCCTAGTCGGACTAGGGGGATACAATGAGCAGTTCTTC. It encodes CASSQDLSLVGLGGYNEQFF.

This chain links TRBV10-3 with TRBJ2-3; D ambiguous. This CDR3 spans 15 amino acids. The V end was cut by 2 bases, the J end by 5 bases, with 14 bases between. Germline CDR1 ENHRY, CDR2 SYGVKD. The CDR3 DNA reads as TGTGCCATCAGTGAGCTGTGGGTATCGAGAGATACGCAGTATTTT. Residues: CAISELWVSRDTQYF.

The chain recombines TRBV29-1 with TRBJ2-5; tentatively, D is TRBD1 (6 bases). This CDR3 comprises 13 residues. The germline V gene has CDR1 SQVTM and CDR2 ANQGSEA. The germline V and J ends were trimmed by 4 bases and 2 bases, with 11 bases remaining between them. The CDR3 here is CSVGHRAQETQYF. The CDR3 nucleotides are TGCAGCGTTGGACACAGGGCTCAAGAGACCCAGTACTTC.

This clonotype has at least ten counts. The CDR3 DNA reads TGTGCCAGCAGTTACTCAATCGGGGGGAGAGGGTTTTTT. Translating it yields CASSYSIGGRGFF. The V gene is TRBV6-5, the J gene TRBJ2-2; 7 nucleotides agree with TRBD2. Germline lookup yields CDR1 MNHEY and CDR2 SVGAGI. Trimming took 0 bases from V and 16 from J; bases not matched to a gene: 8. The CDR3 contains 13 residues.

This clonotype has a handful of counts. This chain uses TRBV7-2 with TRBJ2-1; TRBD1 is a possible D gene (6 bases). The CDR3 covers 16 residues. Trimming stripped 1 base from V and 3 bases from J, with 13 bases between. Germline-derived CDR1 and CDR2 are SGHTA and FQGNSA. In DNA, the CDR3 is TGTGCCAGCAGCTTAGTTGGGGCAGGGGTCTACAATGAGCAGTTCTTC. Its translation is CASSLVGAGVYNEQFF. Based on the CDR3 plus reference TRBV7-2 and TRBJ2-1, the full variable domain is GAGVSQSPSNKVTEKGKDVELRCDPISGHTALYWYRQSLGQGLEFLIYFQGNSAPDKSGLPSDRFSAERTGGSVSTLTIQRTQQEDSAVYLCASSLVGAGVYNEQFFGPGTRLTVL.

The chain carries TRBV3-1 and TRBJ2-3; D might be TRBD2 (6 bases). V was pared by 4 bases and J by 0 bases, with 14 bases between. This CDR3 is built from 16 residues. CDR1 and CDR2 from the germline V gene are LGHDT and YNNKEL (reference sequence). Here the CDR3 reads CASSLGVGGSTDTQYF. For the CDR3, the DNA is TGTGCCAGCAGCCTCGGAGTAGGAGGGAGCACAGATACGCAGTATTTT.

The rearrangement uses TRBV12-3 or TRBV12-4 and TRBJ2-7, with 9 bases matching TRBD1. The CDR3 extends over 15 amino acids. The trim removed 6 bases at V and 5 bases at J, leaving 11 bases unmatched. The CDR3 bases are TGTGCCAGCAGCCCCCTCGGGACAGGGTCCAACGAGCAGTACTTC. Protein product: CASSPLGTGSNEQYF.

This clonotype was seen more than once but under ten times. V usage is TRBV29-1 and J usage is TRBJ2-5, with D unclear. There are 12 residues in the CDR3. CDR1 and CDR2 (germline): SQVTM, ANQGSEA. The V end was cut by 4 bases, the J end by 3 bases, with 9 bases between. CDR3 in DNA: TGCAGCGTTGGTTATGGGAAAGAGACCCAGTACTTC. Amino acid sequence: CSVGYGKETQYF.

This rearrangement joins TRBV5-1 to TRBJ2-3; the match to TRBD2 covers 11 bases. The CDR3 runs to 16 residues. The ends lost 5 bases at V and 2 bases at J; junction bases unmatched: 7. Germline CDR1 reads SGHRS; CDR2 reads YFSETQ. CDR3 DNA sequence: TGCGCCAGCAGTTCCACTAGCGGGGGTGACACAGATACGCAGTATTTT. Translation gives CASSSTSGGDTDTQYF.

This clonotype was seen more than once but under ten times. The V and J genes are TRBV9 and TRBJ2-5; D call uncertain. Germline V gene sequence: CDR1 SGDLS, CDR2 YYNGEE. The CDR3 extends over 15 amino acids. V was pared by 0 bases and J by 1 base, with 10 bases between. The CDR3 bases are TGTGCCAGCAGCGTAGAGGGCTACCCCCAAGAGACCCAGTACTTC. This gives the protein CASSVEGYPQETQYF.